Each of the 22 T cell receptor beta chains below was sequenced from the same sample in a study of blood T cell repertoires in COVID-19. The assay was immunoSEQ multiplex PCR, and TCRdb's table has in-frame clones only and misses some. The table has approximately 78,000 clones, over 65% seen once. Sequencing used peripheral blood. These receptors all stem from a woman of 80 years or more with acute or convalescent COVID-19.

The chain uses TRBV19 and TRBJ1-6; TRBD1 matches 7 bases. Trimming took 6 bases from V and 5 from J; bases not matched to a gene: 4. CDR3 length equals 14 residues. Germline V gene sequence: CDR1 LNHDA, CDR2 SQIVND (reference sequence). This chain's CDR3 is CASSFTGDNSPLHF. The DNA of the CDR3 is TGTGCCAGTAGCTTTACAGGGGATAATTCACCCCTCCACTTT.

The chain is built from TRBV6-6 and TRBJ1-6; unclear D gene. V gave up 5 bases and J gave up 6 bases, with 14 bases separating them. Germline values: CDR1 MNHNY, CDR2 SVGAGI (reference sequence). There are 15 residues in the CDR3. CDR3 DNA: TGTGCCAGCAGTCGATCGCGGAATGTTAATTCACCCCTCCACTTT. This translates into CASSRSRNVNSPLHF.

This clone has more than one count but fewer than ten. The gene calls are TRBV3-1 (or the pseudogene TRBV3-2) and TRBJ2-5; possibly TRBD2 for D (6 bases). Trimming stripped 2 bases from V and 5 bases from J, with 12 bases between. Germline CDR1 is LGHDT and CDR2 is YNNKEL (reference sequence). This CDR3 region has 14 residues. DNA for the CDR3: TGTGCCAGCAGCCAAAGGGACCGGGGGGAGACCCAGTACTTC. Protein sequence: CASSQRDRGETQYF.

The J gene is TRBJ2-3, the V gene TRBV5-1, with 9 bases matching TRBD2. With 3 bases clipped from V and 2 bases from J, the junction kept 7 bases outside the gene matches. Germline CDR1 is SGHRS and CDR2 is YFSETQ. The CDR3 contains 16 residues. As DNA, the CDR3 is TGCGCCAGCAGCTCGGGACTAGCAACCTTCACAGATACGCAGTATTTT. Translated, it gives CASSSGLATFTDTQYF.

The count of this clone is one. The chain has TRBV9 and TRBJ1-3; tentative D call: TRBD1 (5 bases). The CDR3 totals 14 residues. The germline gives CDR1 SGDLS, CDR2 YYNGEE. Trimming took 3 bases from V and 3 from J, leaving 10 bases between them. The CDR3 DNA is TGTGCCAGCAGCGGAAGGGGTGGTGGAAACACCATATATTTT. Its protein is CASSGRGGGNTIYF.

The genes are TRBV5-1 and TRBJ1-2; TRBD1 matches 8 bases. CDR1 and CDR2 (germline): SGHRS, YFSETQ. This CDR3 has 17 amino acids. V lost 6 bases to trimming and J lost 5 bases; unmatched junction nucleotides: 18. DNA for the CDR3: TGCGCCAGCACGCTAGCACCTCCTTTAGACAGGGGTTATGGCTACACCTTC. It translates to CASTLAPPLDRGYGYTF.

On this clone itself: This specimen includes other DNA sequences encoding the same CDR3. The chain employs TRBV2 and TRBJ2-2; 8 bases are shared with TRBD2. The CDR3 has 15 amino acids. Germline CDR1 is SNHLY and CDR2 is FYNNEI. The V and J ends lost 4 bases and 2 bases, in that order; junction bases with no gene match: 3. This CDR3 reads CASSGSGSNTGELFF. CDR3 nucleotides: TGTGCCAGCAGTGGGAGCGGGAGTAACACCGGGGAGCTGTTTTTT.

This chain connects TRBV11-3 to TRBJ1-3; D not resolved. V dropped 2 bases and J dropped 4 bases, with 9 bases sitting between them. Germline CDR1 and CDR2: SGHNT and YENEEA. The CDR3 is 14 amino acids. Written as DNA, the CDR3 is TGTGCCAGCAGCTTACGGTTTGCCGGAAACACCATATATTTT. This encodes CASSLRFAGNTIYF.

The chain recombines TRBV5-6 with TRBJ1-1; no definite D call. The V end lost 1 base, the J end lost 10 bases, and 14 bases lay between the germline ends. The CDR3 sequence is 13 residues long. Germline CDR1 SGHDT, CDR2 YYEEEE. CDR3 DNA: TGTGCCAGCAGCTTGAGGTACACCACGGGAGCTTTCTTT. Translation: CASSLRYTTGAFF. Looking up the rest from reference TRBV5-6 and TRBJ1-1 gives the full variable domain: DAGVTQSPTHLIKTRGQQVTLRCSPKSGHDTVSWYQQALGQGPQFIFQYYEEEERQRGNFPDRFSGHQFPNYSSELNVNALLLGDSALYLCASSLRYTTGAFFGQGTRLTVV.

V usage is TRBV6-1 and J usage is TRBJ2-5; D is possibly TRBD2 (5 bases). The CDR3 loop spans 15 amino acids. Trimming cost V 6 bases and J 2 bases, with 16 bases left between them. Per germline, CDR1 MNHNS and CDR2 SASEGT. The CDR3 loop reads CASSLWVGSQETQYF. CDR3 DNA sequence: TGTGCCAGCAGCCTTTGGGTGGGGAGTCAAGAGACCCAGTACTTC.

V usage is TRBV2 and J usage is TRBJ2-1; 8 bases fit TRBD2. Germline loops: CDR1 SNHLY, CDR2 FYNNEI. The CDR3 is 14 amino acids. J gave up 9 bases and V 8 bases, and 12 bases lay outside the gene matches. The CDR3, as DNA: TGTGCCAGCGCGGCGGGAGGCCTAGTAGGTGAGCAGTTCTTC. Its translation is CASAAGGLVGEQFF.

This clone has just a few counts. V usage is TRBV18 and J usage is TRBJ2-7; weak D call: TRBD1 (5 bases). The CDR3 extends over 14 amino acids. CDR1 and CDR2 from the germline V gene are KGHSH and LQKENI. Trimming removed 0 bases at V and 2 bases at J, with 8 bases between. The CDR3 coding sequence is TGTGCCAGCTCACCACCAACCAGGGCCTACGAGCAGTACTTC. As protein: CASSPPTRAYEQYF.

This clone was observed once. The rearrangement uses TRBV15 and TRBJ1-5; D perhaps matches TRBD1 (6 bases). Germline CDR1 LNHNV, CDR2 YYDKDF (reference sequence). The CDR3 is 16 amino acids. Between the trimmed V and J ends, which lost 1 base and 4 bases, there was a span of 14 bases. CDR3 residues: CATSRGAGQNNQPQHF. The CDR3 bases are TGTGCCACCAGCAGAGGAGCGGGACAAAATAATCAGCCCCAGCATTTT. Full variable domain (remainder filled in from reference TRBV15 and TRBJ1-5): DAMVIQNPRYQVTQFGKPVTLSCSQTLNHNVMYWYQQKSSQAPKLLFHYYDKDFNNEADTPDNFQSRRPNTSFCFLDIRSPGLGDTAMYLCATSRGAGQNNQPQHFGDGTRLSIL.

J is TRBJ1-3 and V is TRBV6-6, with D tentatively TRBD1 (6 bases). The CDR3 contains 15 residues. The germline V gene encodes CDR1 MNHNY and CDR2 SVGAGI (reference sequence). Trimming removed 5 bases at V and 2 bases at J, with 13 bases between. The CDR3 sequence: CASSTTGLPGNTIYF. The CDR3 DNA is TGTGCCAGCAGTACTACAGGGCTTCCTGGAAACACCATATATTTT.

The chain uses TRBV10-1 and TRBJ2-4; the match to TRBD1 covers 10 bases. This CDR3 has 13 amino acids. Germline CDR1 reads WNHNN; CDR2 reads SYGVQD (reference sequence). J was trimmed by 16 bases and V by 2 bases; bases with no gene match: 8. The CDR3, as DNA: TGCGCCAGCAGTGAGCGACAGGGGGCTCCTCAATACTTC. Its translation is CASSERQGAPQYF.

The V gene is TRBV3-1 (or the pseudogene TRBV3-2), the J gene TRBJ2-2; weak D call: TRBD1 (6 bases). CDR1 and CDR2 from the germline V gene are LGHDT and YNNKEL (reference sequence). The length of the CDR3 is 16 residues. V dropped 1 base and J dropped 3 bases, with 12 bases sitting between them. CDR3 DNA: TGTGCCAGCAGCCAAGGGTCAGGGGTCGACACCGGGGAGCTGTTTTTT. It translates to CASSQGSGVDTGELFF.

V and J are TRBV10-3 and TRBJ2-7, with 10 positions matching TRBD2. This CDR3 contains 17 residues. V was pared by 3 bases and J by 0 bases, with 8 bases of the junction left unmatched. Germline V lookup: CDR1 ENHRY, CDR2 SYGVKD. CDR3 DNA sequence: TGTGCCATCAGTGATGAGCGGGGGGGCCCCGGCTCCTACGAGCAGTACTTC. Translation: CAISDERGGPGSYEQYF.

This clone turned up a few times. This rearrangement joins TRBV19 to TRBJ1-5, with D unclear. Trimming pared 6 bases from V and 0 bases from J, leaving 12 bases between. The CDR3 has 15 residues. Germline assignment: CDR1 LNHDA and CDR2 SQIVND (reference sequence). The CDR3 loop is CASSSRGISNQPQHF. For the CDR3, the DNA is TGTGCCAGTAGCTCCCGGGGAATTAGCAATCAGCCCCAGCATTTT.

The rearrangement joins TRBV3-1 (or the pseudogene TRBV3-2) to TRBJ1-1, with a tentative D call TRBD1 (6 bases). The CDR3 extends over 13 amino acids. The V gene lost 2 bases and the J gene lost 6 bases, with 10 bases spanning the gap. The V gene's germline CDR1 is LGHDT and CDR2 YNNKEL (reference sequence). The CDR3 region is CASSQRGGSEAFF. The CDR3 coding sequence is TGTGCCAGCAGCCAACGAGGGGGATCTGAAGCTTTCTTT.

This clone was recorded once. J is TRBJ1-1 and V is TRBV11-3; TRBD1 matches 10 bases. With 3 bases clipped from V and 1 base from J, the junction kept 2 bases outside the gene matches. This CDR3 is built from 15 residues. Germline CDR1 reads SGHNT; CDR2 reads YENEEA. CDR3 in amino acids: CASSLTGGPNTEAFF. The CDR3, as DNA: TGTGCCAGCAGCTTGACAGGGGGCCCGAACACTGAAGCTTTCTTT.

V is TRBV12-3 or TRBV12-4 and J is TRBJ1-2; weak D call: TRBD1 (5 bases). The CDR3 loop spans 13 amino acids. V lost 6 bases, J lost 2 bases, and 10 bases lay in between. The CDR3 spells CASSKTANYGYTF. For the CDR3, the DNA is TGTGCCAGCAGCAAGACAGCAAACTATGGCTACACCTTC.

This chain connects TRBV6-5 to TRBJ2-2; D is ambiguous. Germline V gene data show CDR1 as MNHEY and CDR2 as SVGAGI. This CDR3 spans 13 amino acids. V lost 1 base, J lost 4 bases, and 4 bases lay in between. CDR3 sequence: CASSYFSTGELFF. CDR3 sequence (DNA): TGTGCCAGCAGTTACTTCTCCACCGGGGAGCTGTTTTTT.